This TCR beta chain was identified in a study of MAIT cells during Salmonella Paratyphi A infection (TCRdb year 2017). Notes on the research overall: A single dose of 1-5x10^3 CFU of S. Paratyphi A strain NVGH308 was ingested by adult volunteers aged 18 to 60. Starting at diagnosis, the diagnosed volunteers took ciprofloxacin 500 mg twice daily for 14 days. General findings and caveats noted by the study authors: MAIT TRBV usage was oligoclonal with a preference for TRBV20 and TRBV6, and infection appeared not to change this usage. Space occupied by over-represented MAIT clonotypes fell significantly from baseline to mid-infection (roughly 0.17 to 0.10), with no significant post-infection difference. Diagnosed volunteers showed more expansion or contraction among top five MAIT clonotypes than healthy controls (roughly 0.5 versus 0.14), suggesting infection-driven repertoire reshaping. Although the availability of volunteer samples limited sample sizes, the sizes were judged adequate for detecting differences between groups.

Regarding this clonotype: Its recognized antigen is unknown. Nothing much larger sits one base from this clone, and base qualities are not available.

Taken from cysteine to phenylalanine, the CDR3 has 13 residues. Just CDR3 DNA is preserved here, 39 bases in frame from base 1. CDR1 SQVTM and CDR2 ANQGSEA were looked up in the germline V gene. The germline ends are 14 bases apart after V is trimmed by 7 bases and J by 2 bases. According to the study, the label for this sample's time point signals: mid-infection, around enteric fever diagnosis. MAIT cells were defined as Valpha7.2+ CD161+ T cells and identified and sorted by flow cytometry. In a handful of volunteers who developed enteric fever after controlled oral challenge with live Salmonella Paratyphi A, circulating MAIT cell TCRbeta repertoires were profiled over time. MAIT cell samples were contributed by each diagnosed volunteer at pre-infection, mid-infection and post-infection timepoints. Enteric fever was diagnosed on the basis of Paratyphi A bacteremia and/or persistent fever above 38 degrees C lasting more than 12 hours. Infection was diagnosed in challenged volunteers between day 4 and day 7 after challenge. For RNA extraction, about 5,000 to 11,000 MAIT cells from each sample were sorted straight into RNAqueous-Micro lysis buffer. Lymphoprep gradient centrifugation was used to isolate peripheral blood mononuclear cells from blood samples and leukocyte cones. Sorting was done on either a BD FACSAria Fusion or a BD FACSAria III sorter.

Library preparation used 5' RACE. TCRbeta was amplified in two PCR rounds using Phusion High-Fidelity polymerase, and the primers carried sample-specific barcodes. TCRbeta libraries were made through template-switch cDNA synthesis using SMARTScribe reverse transcriptase and a TRBC-specific primer. After barcoding, samples were pooled and then prepared using the NEBNext Ultra DNA Library Prep Kit for Illumina. Sequencing of libraries was performed on an Illumina MiSeq with the MiSeq reagent kit v2, 300 cycles. As for the original processing: Reads were demultiplexed by barcode with Jemultiplexer and were aligned with MiTCR using default parameters. VDJtools removed non-functional sequences, and clonotypes were defined by amino acid sequence, with clonotype frequencies based on assigned sequence reads. In the clonal space homeostasis analysis, clonotypes were binned by frequency as over-represented (0.05-1), large, medium and small. TCRdb reprocessed the public reads (quality trimming at Q25 with fastp, clone calling with MiXCR) and kept in-frame beta chains. Under each unique CDR3 protein, matching rows form one entry showing the most common genes and DNA. The V and J calls here are based on TCRdb, not the publication. For this sample there are around 670 distinct CDR3 sequences; around 28% appear just once. The top ten clones comprise 25% to 35% of the sample.

The TCR comes from a person aged 18 to 70 who was deliberately infected with Salmonella Paratyphi A in a paratyphoid fever challenge study. The sequence joins TRBV29-1 to TRBJ2-5, with an unclear D gene assignment. Sequenced here: MAIT cells from blood, sampled at the middle sampling point of the challenge study. The CDR3 here reads CSAGPSGQETQYF. At the DNA level, the sequence is TGCAGCGCCGGCCCGTCAGGTCAAGAGACCCAGTACTTC. Full variable domain (CDR3 extended with the reference TRBV29-1 and TRBJ2-5 proteins): SAVISQKPSRDICQRGTSLTIQCQVDSQVTMMFWYRQQPGQSLTLIATANQGSEATYESGFVIDKFPISRPNLTFSTLTVSNMSPEDSSIYLCSAGPSGQETQYFGPGTRLLVL.